The clone carrying this T cell receptor beta chain was found many times. This specimen comes from a study of T cells in Graves' hyperthyroidism and ophthalmopathy. Template material for amplifying TCR beta CDR3 regions consisted of RNA transcripts. When the TCR CDR3 underwent first-round RT-PCR, the HTBI primer set was used. One entry per CDR3 protein, called by TCRdb with MiXCR from the multiplex PCR reads. This sample carries about 610,000 distinct CDR3 sequences, 15% to 20% of them seen once, and the ten largest clones take 2.5% to 4%. Exclusions: uncontrolled infection, other autoimmune disease, pregnancy, lactation. Trimming at V came to 5 bases and at J to 7 bases, leaving 8 bases not matched to a gene. The CDR3 spans 15 residues. Germline V gene lookup returns CDR1 SGHAT and CDR2 FQNNGV.

This sequence was found in a woman aged 40 to 55 with Graves' ophthalmopathy. Sequenced: blood. This chain connects TRBV11-2 to TRBJ2-7, with 13 bases aligning to TRBD2. For the CDR3, the DNA is TGTGCCAGCAGCCCGACTAGCGGGAGGAGACGGGAGCAGTACTTC. Protein: CASSPTSGRRREQYF.